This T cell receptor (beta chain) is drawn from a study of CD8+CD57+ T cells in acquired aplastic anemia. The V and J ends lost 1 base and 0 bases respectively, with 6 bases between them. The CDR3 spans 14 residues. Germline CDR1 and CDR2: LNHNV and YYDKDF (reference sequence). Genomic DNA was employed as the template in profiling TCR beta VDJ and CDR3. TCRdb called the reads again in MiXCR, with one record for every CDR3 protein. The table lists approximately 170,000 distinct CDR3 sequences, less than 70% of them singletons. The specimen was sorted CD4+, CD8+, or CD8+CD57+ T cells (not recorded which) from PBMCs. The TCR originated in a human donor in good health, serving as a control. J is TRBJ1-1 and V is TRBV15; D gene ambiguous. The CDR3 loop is CATSRVGLNTEAFF. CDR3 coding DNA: TGTGCCACCAGCAGAGTAGGGCTGAACACTGAAGCTTTCTTT.